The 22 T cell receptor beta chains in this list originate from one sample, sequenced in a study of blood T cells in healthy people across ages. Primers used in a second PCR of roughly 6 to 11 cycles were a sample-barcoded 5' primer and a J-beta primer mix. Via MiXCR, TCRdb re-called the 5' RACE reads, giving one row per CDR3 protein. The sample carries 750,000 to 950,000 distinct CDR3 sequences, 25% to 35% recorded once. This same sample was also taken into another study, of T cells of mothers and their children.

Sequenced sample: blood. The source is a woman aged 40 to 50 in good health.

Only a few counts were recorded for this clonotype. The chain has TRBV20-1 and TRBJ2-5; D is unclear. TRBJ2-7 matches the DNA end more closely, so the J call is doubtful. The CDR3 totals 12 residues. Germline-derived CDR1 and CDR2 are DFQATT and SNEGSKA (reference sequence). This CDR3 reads CSATDSTYEQYF. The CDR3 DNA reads TGCAGTGCCACCGACTCTACCTACGAGCAGTACTTC.

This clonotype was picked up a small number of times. The chain's CDR3 is CASSLTAGGYEQFF. CDR3 in DNA: TGTGCCAGCAGTTTAACAGCGGGAGGATATGAGCAGTTCTTC. The chain links TRBV27 to TRBJ2-1, with 9 bases matching TRBD2. Germline V gene data show CDR1 as MNHEY and CDR2 as SMNVEV (reference sequence). V shed 2 bases and J 8 bases; nucleotides not matched to a gene: 4. The CDR3 is 14 amino acids.

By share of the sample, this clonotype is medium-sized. CDR3 nucleotide sequence: TGCAGCGCCGGGGGGGACTCCTACAATGAGCAGTTCTTC. Residues: CSAGGDSYNEQFF. The genes are TRBV29-1 and TRBJ2-1; TRBD2 agrees at 8 bases. V dropped 7 bases and J dropped 0; count of bases not matched to a gene: 2. The length of the CDR3 is 13 residues. Looked up from germline, CDR1 is SQVTM and CDR2 is ANQGSEA.

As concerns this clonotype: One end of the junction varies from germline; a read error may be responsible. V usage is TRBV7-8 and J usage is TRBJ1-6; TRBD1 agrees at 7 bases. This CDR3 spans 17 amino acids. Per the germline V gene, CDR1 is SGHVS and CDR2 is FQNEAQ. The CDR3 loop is CASSSDLTTGRNSPPHF. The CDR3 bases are TGTGCCAGCAGCTCGGACCTCACGACAGGGCGTAATTCACCCCCCCACTTT.

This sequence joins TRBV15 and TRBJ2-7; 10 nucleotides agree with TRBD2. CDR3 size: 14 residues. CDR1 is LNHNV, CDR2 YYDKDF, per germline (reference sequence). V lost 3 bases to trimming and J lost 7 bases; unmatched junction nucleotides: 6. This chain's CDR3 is CATSSLAGEGEQYF. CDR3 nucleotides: TGTGCCACCAGCAGCCTAGCGGGGGAGGGAGAGCAGTACTTC. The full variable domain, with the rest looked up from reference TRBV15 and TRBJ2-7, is DAMVIQNPRYQVTQFGKPVTLSCSQTLNHNVMYWYQQKSSQAPKLLFHYYDKDFNNEADTPDNFQSRRPNTSFCFLDIRSPGLGDTAMYLCATSSLAGEGEQYFGPGTRLTVT.

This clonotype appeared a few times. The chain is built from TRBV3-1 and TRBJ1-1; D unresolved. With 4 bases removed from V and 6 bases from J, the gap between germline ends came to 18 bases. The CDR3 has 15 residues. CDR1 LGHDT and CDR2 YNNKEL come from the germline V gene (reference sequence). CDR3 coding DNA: TGTGCCAGCAGCCCCCTTAGTACAGTTACCTCTGAAGCTTTCTTT. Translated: CASSPLSTVTSEAFF. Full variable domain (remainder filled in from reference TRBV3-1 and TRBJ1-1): DTAVSQTPKYLVTQMGNDKSIKCEQNLGHDTMYWYKQDSKKFLKIMFSYNNKELIINETVPNRFSPKSPDKAHLNLHINSLELGDSAVYFCASSPLSTVTSEAFFGQGTRLTVV.

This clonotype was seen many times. CDR3 nucleotides: TGTGCCAGCAGGCGCAGGGACAGGGTATCGGAGACCCAGTACTTC. As protein: CASRRRDRVSETQYF. The chain uses TRBV28 and TRBJ2-5; 9 nucleotides align to TRBD1. After removal of 6 bases from V and 5 bases from J, the junction contained 10 bases not matched to a gene. CDR1 MDHEN and CDR2 SYDVKM come from the germline V gene. The CDR3 runs 15 residues.

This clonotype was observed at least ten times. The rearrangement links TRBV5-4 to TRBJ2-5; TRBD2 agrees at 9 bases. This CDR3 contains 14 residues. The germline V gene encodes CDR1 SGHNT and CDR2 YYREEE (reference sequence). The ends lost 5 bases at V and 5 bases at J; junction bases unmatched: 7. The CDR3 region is CASREGLAGETQYF. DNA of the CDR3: TGTGCCAGCAGGGAGGGACTAGCAGGGGAGACCCAGTACTTC.

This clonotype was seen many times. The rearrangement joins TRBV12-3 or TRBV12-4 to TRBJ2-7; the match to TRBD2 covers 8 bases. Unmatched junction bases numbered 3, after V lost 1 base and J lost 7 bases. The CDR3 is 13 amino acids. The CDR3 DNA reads TGTGCCAGCAGTTTAGGAGCGGGGGTAGAGCAGTACTTC. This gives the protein CASSLGAGVEQYF.

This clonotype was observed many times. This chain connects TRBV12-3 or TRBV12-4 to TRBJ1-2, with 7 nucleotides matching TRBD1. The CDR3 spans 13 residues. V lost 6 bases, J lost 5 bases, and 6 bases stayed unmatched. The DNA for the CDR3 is TGTGCCAGCAGCATTAGGGGGCCATATGGCTACACCTTC. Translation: CASSIRGPYGYTF.

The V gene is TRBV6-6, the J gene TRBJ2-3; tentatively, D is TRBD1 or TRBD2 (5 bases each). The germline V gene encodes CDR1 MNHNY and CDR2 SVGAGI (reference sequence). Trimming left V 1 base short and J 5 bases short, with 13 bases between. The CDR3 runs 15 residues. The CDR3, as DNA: TGTGCCAGCAGTTACTTGCTCGGGGCAGGAGATACGCAGTATTTT. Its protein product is CASSYLLGAGDTQYF.

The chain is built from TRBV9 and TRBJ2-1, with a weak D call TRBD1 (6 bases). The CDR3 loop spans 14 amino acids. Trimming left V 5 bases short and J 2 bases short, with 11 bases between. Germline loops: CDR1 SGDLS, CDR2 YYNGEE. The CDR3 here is CASSGQTTYNEQFF. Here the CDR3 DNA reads TGTGCCAGCAGTGGACAGACAACCTACAATGAGCAGTTCTTC.

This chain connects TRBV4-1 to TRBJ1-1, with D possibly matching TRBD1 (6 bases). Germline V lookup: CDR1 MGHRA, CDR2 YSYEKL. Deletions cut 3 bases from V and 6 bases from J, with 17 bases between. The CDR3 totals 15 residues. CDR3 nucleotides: TGCGCCAGCAGCCATTCATACACAGGGCTCGCTGAAGCTTTCTTT. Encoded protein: CASSHSYTGLAEAFF.

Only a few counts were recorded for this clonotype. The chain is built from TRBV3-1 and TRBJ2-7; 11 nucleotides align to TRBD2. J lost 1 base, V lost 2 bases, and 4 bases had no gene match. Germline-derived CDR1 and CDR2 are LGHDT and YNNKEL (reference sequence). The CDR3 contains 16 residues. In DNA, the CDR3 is TGTGCCAGCAGCCAAACCGGGACTAGCGGTTCCTACGAGCAGTACTTC. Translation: CASSQTGTSGSYEQYF.

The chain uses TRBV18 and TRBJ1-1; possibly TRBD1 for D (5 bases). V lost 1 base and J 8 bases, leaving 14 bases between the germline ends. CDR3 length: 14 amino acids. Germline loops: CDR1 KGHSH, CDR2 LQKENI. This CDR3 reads CASSPQSAGSEAFF. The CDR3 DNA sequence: TGTGCCAGCTCACCACAATCGGCAGGGTCGGAAGCTTTCTTT.

CDR3 nucleotides: TGTGCCAGCATCGAGAAGGAAGGAGGAAACTATGGCTACACCTTC. Translation gives CASIEKEGGNYGYTF. The chain employs TRBV5-4 and TRBJ1-2, with D unclear. V was clipped by 6 bases and J by 2 bases, with 17 bases between them. The CDR3 consists of 15 residues. Germline V gene data show CDR1 as SGHNT and CDR2 as YYREEE (reference sequence).

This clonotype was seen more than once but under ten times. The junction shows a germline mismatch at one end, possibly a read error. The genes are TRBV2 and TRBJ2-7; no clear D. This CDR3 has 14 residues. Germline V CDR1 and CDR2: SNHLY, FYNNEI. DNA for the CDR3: TGCGCCAGCAGCAAGGGCATAAGCTCCTACGAGCAGTACTTC. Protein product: CASSKGISSYEQYF.

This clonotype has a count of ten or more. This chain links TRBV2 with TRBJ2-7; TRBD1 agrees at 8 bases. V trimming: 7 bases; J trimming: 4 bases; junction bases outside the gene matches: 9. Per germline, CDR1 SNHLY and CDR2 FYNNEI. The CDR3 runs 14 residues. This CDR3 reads CASNSRDRPYEQYF. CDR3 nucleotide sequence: TGTGCCAGCAATTCCCGGGACAGGCCGTACGAGCAGTACTTC.

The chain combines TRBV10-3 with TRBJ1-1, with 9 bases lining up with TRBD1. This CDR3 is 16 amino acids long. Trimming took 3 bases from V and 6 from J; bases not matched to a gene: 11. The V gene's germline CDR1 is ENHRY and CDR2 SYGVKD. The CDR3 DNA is TGTGCCATCAGTGAATCCACAGGGGGCTTAAGGGCTGAAGCTTTCTTT. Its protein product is CAISESTGGLRAEAFF.

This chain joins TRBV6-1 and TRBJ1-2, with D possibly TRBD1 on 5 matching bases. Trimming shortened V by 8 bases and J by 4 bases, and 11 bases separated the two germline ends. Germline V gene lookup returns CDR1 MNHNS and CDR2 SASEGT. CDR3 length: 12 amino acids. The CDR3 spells CASSVTGYGYTF. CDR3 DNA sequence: TGTGCCAGCTCTGTCACAGGCTATGGCTACACCTTC.

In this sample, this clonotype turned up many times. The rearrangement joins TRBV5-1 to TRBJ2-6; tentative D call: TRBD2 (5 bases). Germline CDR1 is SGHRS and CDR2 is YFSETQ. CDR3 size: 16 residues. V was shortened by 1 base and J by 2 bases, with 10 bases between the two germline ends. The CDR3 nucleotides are TGCGCCAGCAGCTTGTTACGGGGTACTGGGGCCAACGTCCTGACTTTC. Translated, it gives CASSLLRGTGANVLTF.

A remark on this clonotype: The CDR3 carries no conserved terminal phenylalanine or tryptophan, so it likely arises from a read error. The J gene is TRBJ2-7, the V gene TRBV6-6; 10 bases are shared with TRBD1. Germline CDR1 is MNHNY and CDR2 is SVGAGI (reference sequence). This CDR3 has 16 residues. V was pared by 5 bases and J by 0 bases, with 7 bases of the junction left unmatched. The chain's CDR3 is CASSRDRGLSSYEQYL. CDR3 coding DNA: TGTGCCAGCAGTAGGGACAGGGGCCTGAGCTCCTACGAGCAGTACCTC.